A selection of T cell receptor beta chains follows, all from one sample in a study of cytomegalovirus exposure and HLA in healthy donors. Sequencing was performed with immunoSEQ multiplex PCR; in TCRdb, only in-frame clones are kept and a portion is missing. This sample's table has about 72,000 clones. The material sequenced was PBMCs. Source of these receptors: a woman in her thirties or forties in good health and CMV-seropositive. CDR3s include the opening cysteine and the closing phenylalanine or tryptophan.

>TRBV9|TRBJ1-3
CASSVNRGYSGNTIYF
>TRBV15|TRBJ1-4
CATYNEKLFF
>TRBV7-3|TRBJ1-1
CASSSQGRGNTEAFF
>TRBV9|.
CASSVGASGPYEQYF
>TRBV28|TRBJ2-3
CASSLRSGSTLTGTDTQYF
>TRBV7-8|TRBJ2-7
CASRQELSSYEQYF
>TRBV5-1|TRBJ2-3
CASSPGIRTGTLTDTQYF
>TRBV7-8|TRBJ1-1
CASSPTVRNTEAFF
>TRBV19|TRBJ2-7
CASSIPGVSYEQYF
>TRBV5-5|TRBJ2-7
CASSPMVRELHEQYF
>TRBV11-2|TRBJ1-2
CASSLDPGGYTF
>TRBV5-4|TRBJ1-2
CASSSGPGQGVYSYTF
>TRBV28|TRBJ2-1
CASSLQTRHVEQFF
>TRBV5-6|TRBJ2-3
CASSPGTSGTDTQYF
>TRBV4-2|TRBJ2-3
CASSPDPASGTDTQYF
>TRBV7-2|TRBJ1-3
CASSLRQGYGNTIYF
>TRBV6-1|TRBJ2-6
CASSRQASGANVLTF
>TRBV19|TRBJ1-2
CASRTTDRVPGGYTF
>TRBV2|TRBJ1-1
CASSARKGADTEAFF
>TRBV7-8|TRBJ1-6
CASSAGRRVAFNSPLHF
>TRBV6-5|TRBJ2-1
CASTPSLGLPVF